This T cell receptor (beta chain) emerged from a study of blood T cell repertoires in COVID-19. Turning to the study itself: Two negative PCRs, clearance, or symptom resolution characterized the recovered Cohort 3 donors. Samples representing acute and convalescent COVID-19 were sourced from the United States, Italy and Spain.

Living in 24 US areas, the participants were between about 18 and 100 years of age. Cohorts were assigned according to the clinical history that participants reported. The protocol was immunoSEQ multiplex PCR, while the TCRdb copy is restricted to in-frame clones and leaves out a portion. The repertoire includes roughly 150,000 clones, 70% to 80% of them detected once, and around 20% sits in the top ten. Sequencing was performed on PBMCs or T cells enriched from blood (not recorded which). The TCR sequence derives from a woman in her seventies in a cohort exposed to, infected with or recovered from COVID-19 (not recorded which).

The CDR3 DNA sequence: TGTGCCAGCAGCCTAATGGGGACAGGACCTGGAAACACCATATATTTT. Encoded protein: CASSLMGTGPGNTIYF. This chain connects TRBV7-9 to TRBJ1-3; TRBD1 matches 8 bases. This CDR3 comprises 16 residues. The V and J ends lost 5 bases and 2 bases, in that order; junction bases with no gene match: 8. CDR1 is SEHNR and CDR2 is FQNEAQ in the germline V gene (reference sequence).